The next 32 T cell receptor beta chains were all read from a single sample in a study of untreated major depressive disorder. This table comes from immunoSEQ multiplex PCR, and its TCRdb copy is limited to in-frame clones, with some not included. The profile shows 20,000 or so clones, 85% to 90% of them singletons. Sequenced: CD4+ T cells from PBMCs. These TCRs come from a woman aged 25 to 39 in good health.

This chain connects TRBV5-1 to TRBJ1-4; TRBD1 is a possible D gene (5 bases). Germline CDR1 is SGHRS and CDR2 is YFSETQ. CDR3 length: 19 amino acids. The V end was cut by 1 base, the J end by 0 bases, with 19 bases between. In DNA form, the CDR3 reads TGCGCCAGCAGCTTGCGTCGGCAGGCTTCCAGGGCAACTAATGAAAAACTGTTTTTT. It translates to CASSLRRQASRATNEKLFF.

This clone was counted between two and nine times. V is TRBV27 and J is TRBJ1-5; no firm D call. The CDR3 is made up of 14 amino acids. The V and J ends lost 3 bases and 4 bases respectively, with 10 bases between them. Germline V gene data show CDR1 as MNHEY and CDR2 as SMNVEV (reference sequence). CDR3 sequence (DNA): TGTGCCAGCAGTTTTAGAGAAACAAATCAGCCCCAGCATTTT. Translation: CASSFRETNQPQHF.

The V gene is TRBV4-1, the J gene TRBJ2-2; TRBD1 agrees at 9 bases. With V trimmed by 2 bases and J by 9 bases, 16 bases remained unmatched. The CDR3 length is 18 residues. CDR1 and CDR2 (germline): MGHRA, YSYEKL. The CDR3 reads CASSQRRGSGTGSRELFF. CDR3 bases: TGCGCCAGCAGCCAAAGGAGGGGATCCGGGACAGGGTCCCGGGAGCTGTTTTTT.

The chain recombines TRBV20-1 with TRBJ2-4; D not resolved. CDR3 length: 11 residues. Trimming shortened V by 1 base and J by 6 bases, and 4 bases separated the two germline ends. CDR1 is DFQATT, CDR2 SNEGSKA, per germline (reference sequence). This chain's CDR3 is CSARVGNIQYF. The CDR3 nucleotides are TGCAGTGCTAGAGTGGGAAACATTCAGTACTTC.

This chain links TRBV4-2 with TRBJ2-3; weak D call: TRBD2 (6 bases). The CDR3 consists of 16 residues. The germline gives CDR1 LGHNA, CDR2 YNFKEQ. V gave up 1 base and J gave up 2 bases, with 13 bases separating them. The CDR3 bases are TGTGCCAGCAGCCAAGGAGGCGGGACGGACACAGATACGCAGTATTTT. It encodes CASSQGGGTDTDTQYF.

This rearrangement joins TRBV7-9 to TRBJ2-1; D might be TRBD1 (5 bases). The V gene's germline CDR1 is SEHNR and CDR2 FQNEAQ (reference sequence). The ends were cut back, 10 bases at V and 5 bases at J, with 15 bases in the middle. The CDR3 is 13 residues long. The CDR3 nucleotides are TGTGCCACCCAGGGTGGGGTTCACAATGAGCAGTTCTTC. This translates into CATQGGVHNEQFF. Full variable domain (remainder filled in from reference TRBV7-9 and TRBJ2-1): DTGVSQNPRHKITKRGQNVTFRCDPISEHNRLYWYRQTLGQGPEFLTYFQNEAQLEKSRLLSDRFSAERPKGSFSTLEIQRTEQGDSAMYLCATQGGVHNEQFFGPGTRLTVL.

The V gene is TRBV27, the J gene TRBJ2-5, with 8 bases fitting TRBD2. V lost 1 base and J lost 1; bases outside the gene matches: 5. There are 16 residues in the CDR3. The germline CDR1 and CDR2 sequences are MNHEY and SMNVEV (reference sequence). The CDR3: CASSLLTGGTQETQYF. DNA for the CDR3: TGTGCCAGCAGTTTATTGACGGGAGGGACCCAAGAGACCCAGTACTTC.

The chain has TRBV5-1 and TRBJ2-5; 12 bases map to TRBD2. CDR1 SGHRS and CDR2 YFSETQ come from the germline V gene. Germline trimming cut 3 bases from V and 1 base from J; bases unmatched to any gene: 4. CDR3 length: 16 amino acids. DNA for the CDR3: TGCGCCAGCAGCTCCGGACTAGCGGGGTCCCAAGAGACCCAGTACTTC. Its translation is CASSSGLAGSQETQYF. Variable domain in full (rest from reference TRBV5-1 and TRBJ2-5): KAGVTQTPRYLIKTRGQQVTLSCSPISGHRSVSWYQQTPGQGLQFLFEYFSETQRNKGNFPGRFSGRQFSNSRSEMNVSTLELGDSALYLCASSSGLAGSQETQYFGPGTRLLVL.

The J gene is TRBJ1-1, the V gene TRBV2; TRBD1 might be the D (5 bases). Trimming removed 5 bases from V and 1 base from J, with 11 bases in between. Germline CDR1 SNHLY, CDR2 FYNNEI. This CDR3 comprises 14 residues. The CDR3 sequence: CASSRDGGNTEAFF. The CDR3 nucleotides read TGTGCCAGCAGTCGAGACGGGGGGAACACTGAAGCTTTCTTT.

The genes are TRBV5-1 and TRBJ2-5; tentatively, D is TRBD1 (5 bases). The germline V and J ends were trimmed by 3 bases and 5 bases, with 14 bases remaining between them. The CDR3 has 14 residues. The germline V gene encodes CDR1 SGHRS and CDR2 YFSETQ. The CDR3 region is CASSSSRGGETQYF. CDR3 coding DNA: TGCGCCAGCAGCTCCTCTAGGGGCGGCGAGACCCAGTACTTC.

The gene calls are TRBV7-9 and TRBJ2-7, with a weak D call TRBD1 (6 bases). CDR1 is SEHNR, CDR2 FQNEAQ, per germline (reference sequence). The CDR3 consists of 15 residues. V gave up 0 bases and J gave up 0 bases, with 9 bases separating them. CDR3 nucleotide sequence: TGTGCCAGCAGCTTAGCGAGGGACACCTCCTACGAGCAGTACTTC. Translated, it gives CASSLARDTSYEQYF.

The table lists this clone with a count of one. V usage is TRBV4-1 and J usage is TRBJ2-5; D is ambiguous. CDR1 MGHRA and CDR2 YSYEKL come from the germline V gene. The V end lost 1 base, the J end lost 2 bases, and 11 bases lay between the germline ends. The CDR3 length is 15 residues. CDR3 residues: CASSQGAALQETQYF. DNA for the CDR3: TGCGCCAGCAGCCAAGGGGCAGCCCTACAAGAGACCCAGTACTTC.

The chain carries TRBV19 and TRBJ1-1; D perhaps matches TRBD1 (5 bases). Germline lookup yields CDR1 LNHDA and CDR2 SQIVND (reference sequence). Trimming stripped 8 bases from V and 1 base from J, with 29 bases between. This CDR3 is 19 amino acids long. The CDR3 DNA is TGTGCCAGTTTGCCGGGGGAGAGGGGTGGCTCCAGCGGGAACACTGAAGCTTTCTTT. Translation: CASLPGERGGSSGNTEAFF.

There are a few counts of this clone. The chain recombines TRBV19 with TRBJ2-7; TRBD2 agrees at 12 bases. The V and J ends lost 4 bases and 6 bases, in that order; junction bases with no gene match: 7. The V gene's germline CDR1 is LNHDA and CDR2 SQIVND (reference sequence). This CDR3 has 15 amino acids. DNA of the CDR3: TGTGCCAGTAGTAGATCGACTAGCGGGAGTGGCGAGCAGTACTTC. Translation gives CASSRSTSGSGEQYF. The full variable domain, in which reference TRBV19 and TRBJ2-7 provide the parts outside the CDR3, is DGGITQSPKYLFRKEGQNVTLSCEQNLNHDAMYWYRQDPGQGLRLIYYSQIVNDFQKGDIAEGYSVSREKKESFPLTVTSAQKNPTAFYLCASSRSTSGSGEQYFGPGTRLTVT.

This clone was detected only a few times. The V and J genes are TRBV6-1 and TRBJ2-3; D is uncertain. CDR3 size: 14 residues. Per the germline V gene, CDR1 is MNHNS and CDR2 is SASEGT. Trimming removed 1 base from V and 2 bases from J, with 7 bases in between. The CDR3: CASSEVPYTDTQYF. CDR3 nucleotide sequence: TGTGCCAGCAGTGAAGTCCCGTACACAGATACGCAGTATTTT.

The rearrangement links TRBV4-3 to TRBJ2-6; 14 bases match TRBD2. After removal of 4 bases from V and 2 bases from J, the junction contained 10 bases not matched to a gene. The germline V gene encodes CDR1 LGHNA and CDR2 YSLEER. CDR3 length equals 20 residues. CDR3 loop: CASSLVLPGLAGAGANVLTF. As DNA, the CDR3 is TGCGCCAGCAGCCTGGTTCTACCGGGACTAGCGGGAGCTGGGGCCAACGTCCTGACTTTC.

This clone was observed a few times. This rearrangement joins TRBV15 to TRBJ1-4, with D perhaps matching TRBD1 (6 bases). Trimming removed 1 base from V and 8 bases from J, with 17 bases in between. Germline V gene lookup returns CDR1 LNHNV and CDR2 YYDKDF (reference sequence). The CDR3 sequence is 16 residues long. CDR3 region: CATSRVRGGAREKLFF. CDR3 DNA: TGTGCCACCAGCAGAGTTAGGGGGGGCGCGAGAGAAAAACTGTTTTTT.

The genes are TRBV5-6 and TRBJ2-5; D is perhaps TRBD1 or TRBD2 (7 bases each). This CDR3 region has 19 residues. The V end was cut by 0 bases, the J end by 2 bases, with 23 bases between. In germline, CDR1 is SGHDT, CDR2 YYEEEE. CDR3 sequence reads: CASSLGQGGGGKYQETQYF. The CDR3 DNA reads TGTGCCAGCAGCTTGGGACAGGGTGGCGGGGGAAAATATCAAGAGACCCAGTACTTC. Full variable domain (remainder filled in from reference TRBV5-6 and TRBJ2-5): DAGVTQSPTHLIKTRGQQVTLRCSPKSGHDTVSWYQQALGQGPQFIFQYYEEEERQRGNFPDRFSGHQFPNYSSELNVNALLLGDSALYLCASSLGQGGGGKYQETQYFGPGTRLLVL.

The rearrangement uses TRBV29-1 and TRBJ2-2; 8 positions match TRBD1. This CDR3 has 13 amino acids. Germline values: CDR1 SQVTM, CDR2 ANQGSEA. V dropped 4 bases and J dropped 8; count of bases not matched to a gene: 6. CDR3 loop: CSVATGGAGELFF. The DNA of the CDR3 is TGCAGCGTTGCTACAGGGGGAGCAGGGGAGCTGTTTTTT.

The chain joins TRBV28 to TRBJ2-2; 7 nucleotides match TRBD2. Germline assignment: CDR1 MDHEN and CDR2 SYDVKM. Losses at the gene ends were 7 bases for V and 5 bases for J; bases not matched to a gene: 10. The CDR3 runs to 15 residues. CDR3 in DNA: TGTGCCAGCACCCCGGGGCTAGCGGAAACCGGGGAGCTGTTTTTT. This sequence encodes CASTPGLAETGELFF.

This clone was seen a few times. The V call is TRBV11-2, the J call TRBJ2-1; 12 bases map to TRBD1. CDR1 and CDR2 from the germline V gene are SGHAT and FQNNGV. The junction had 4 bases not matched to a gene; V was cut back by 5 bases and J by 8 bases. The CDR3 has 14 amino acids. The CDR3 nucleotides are TGTGCCAGCAGCCAGGGACAGGGGGCGTATGAGCAGTTCTTC. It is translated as CASSQGQGAYEQFF.

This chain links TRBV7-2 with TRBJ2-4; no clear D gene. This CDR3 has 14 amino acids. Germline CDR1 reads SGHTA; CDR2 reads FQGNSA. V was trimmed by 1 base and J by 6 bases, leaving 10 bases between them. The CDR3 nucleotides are TGTGCCAGCAGCTTAGGGCAGGACCCAAACATTCAGTACTTC. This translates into CASSLGQDPNIQYF.

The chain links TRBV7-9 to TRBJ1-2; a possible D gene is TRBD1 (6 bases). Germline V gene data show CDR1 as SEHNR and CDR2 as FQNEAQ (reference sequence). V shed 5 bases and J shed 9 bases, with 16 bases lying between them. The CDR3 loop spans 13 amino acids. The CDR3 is CASSPPGAASYTF. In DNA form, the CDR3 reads TGTGCCAGCAGCCCCCCAGGGGCGGCGAGCTACACCTTC.

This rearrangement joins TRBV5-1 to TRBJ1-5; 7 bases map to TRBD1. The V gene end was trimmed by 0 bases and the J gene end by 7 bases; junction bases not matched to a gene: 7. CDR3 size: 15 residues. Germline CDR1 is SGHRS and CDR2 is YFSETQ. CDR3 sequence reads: CASSLGDRAGQPQHF. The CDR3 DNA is TGCGCCAGCAGCTTGGGGGACAGAGCCGGCCAGCCCCAGCATTTT.

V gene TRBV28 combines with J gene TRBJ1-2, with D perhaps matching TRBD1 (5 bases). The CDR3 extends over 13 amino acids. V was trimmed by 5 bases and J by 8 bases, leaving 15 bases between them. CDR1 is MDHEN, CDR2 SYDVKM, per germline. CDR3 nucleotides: TGTGCCAGCAGTCCCCAGGGATTAGTCGGCTACACCTTC. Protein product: CASSPQGLVGYTF.

The CDR3 protein is CASSLQAGGNDEQFF. CDR3 bases: TGTGCCAGCAGCTTACAGGCGGGAGGAAACGATGAGCAGTTCTTC. V usage is TRBV7-3 and J usage is TRBJ2-1; 8 bases agree with TRBD2. Per germline, CDR1 SGHTA and CDR2 FQGTGA. V lost 2 bases and J lost 8; bases outside the gene matches: 8. The CDR3 is made up of 15 amino acids.

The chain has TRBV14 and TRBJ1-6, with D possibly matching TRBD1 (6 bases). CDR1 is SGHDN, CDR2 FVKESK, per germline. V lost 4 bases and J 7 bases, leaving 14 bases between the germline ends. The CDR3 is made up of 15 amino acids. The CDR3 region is CASSRTAGGNSPLHF. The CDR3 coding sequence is TGTGCCAGCAGCCGAACAGCCGGGGGCAATTCACCCCTCCACTTT.

In nucleotides, the CDR3 is TGTGCCAGCAGTTGGGACGGTCTGGGTCAGCCCCAGCATTTT. This codes for CASSWDGLGQPQHF. This rearrangement joins TRBV27 to TRBJ1-5, with a possible D match to TRBD1 (5 bases). The germline V and J ends were trimmed by 4 bases and 6 bases, with 13 bases remaining between them. This CDR3 has 14 residues. Germline V gene data show CDR1 as MNHEY and CDR2 as SMNVEV (reference sequence).

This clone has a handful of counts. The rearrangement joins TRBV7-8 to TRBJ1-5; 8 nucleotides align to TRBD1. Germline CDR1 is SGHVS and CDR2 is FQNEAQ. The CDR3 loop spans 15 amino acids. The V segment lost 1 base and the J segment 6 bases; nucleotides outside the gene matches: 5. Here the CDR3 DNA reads TGTGCCAGCAGCTTAGGGACAGGGAGATCTCAGCCCCAGCATTTT. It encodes CASSLGTGRSQPQHF.

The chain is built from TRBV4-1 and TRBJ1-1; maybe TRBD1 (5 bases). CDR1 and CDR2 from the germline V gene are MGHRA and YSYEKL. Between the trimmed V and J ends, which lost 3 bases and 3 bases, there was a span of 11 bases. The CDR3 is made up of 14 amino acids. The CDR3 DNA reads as TGCGCCAGCAGCCAGGGAAGGGGATACACTGAAGCTTTCTTT. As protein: CASSQGRGYTEAFF.

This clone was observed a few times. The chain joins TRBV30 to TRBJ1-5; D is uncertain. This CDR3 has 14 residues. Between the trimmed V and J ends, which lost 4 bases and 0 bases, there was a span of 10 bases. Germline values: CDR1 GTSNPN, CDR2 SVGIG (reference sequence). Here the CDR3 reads CAWTGGNSNQPQHF. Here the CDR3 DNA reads TGTGCCTGGACGGGAGGGAATAGCAATCAGCCCCAGCATTTT.

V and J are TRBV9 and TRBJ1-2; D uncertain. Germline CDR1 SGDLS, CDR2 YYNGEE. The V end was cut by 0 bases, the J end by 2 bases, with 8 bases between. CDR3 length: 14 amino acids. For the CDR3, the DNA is TGTGCCAGCAGCGTAGCAACGGACAACTATGGCTACACCTTC. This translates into CASSVATDNYGYTF.